This T cell receptor beta chain was found in a study of blood T cell repertoires in COVID-19. TCRdb's table, derived via immunoSEQ multiplex PCR, lists solely in-frame clones and lacks some. The sample shows 100,000 to 150,000 clones, around 82% of them seen only once. The material sequenced was peripheral blood. This clonotype originated in a man aged 30-40 years with COVID-19, enrolled during active disease.

CDR3 in DNA: TGCGCCAGCAGCCCGGGAAGGACGGAGATCACAGATACGCAGTATTTT. As protein: CASSPGRTEITDTQYF. The chain couples TRBV4-1 to TRBJ2-3, with D possibly matching TRBD2 (5 bases). Per germline, CDR1 MGHRA and CDR2 YSYEKL. V was shortened by 4 bases and J by 2 bases, with 16 bases between the two germline ends. This CDR3 is built from 16 residues.